A single sample gave rise to the 3 T cell receptor beta chains below, sequenced in a study of CXCR3-negative and CXCR3-positive naive CD8 T cells. The study made its TRB cDNA libraries by 5' RACE, adding UMI labels. TCRdb reprocessed the 5' RACE reads and stores each CDR3 protein as one record, lacking DNA. The sample table sets out about 48,000 distinct CDR3 sequences. Sequenced: memory CD8+ T cells from blood. These receptors were collected from a human donor in good health. Some clones in this sample may be carry-over from other donors' samples.

This chain connects TRBV12-3 or TRBV12-4 to TRBJ1-2; checking the TCRdb D call of TRBD1 is not possible without DNA. The CDR3 consists of 14 residues. The CDR3 region is CASSLTGANYGYTF.

This rearrangement joins TRBV12-3 or TRBV12-4 to TRBJ2-3; checking the TCRdb D call of TRBD1 is not possible without DNA. The CDR3 extends over 16 amino acids. The CDR3 loop is CASSPLPRQGTDTQYF.

CDR3 loop: CSVYDPSGFSYEQYF. V usage is TRBV29-1 and J usage is TRBJ2-7; TCRdb outputs TRBD2, but without DNA this stays unchecked. The CDR3 loop spans 15 amino acids. Germline lookup yields CDR1 SQVTM and CDR2 ANQGSEA.